A single sample is the source of the 19 T cell receptor beta chains below, sequenced in a study of T cells in Graves' hyperthyroidism and ophthalmopathy. Researchers took RNA transcripts and amplified the TCR beta CDR3 regions from them. A first-round RT-PCR of the TCR CDR3 used the HTBI primer set. TCRdb reprocessed the multiplex PCR reads with MiXCR, giving one entry per CDR3 protein. The sample yields 620,000 or so distinct CDR3 sequences, roughly 15% seen once. The sequencing input was blood. The origin of the receptors is a woman aged 45-65 years with Graves' ophthalmopathy.

The gene calls are TRBV5-1 and TRBJ2-2, with D perhaps TRBD1 or TRBD2 (5 bases each). This CDR3 spans 16 amino acids. Germline V lookup: CDR1 SGHRS, CDR2 YFSETQ. The V gene lost 4 bases and the J gene lost 0 bases, with 13 bases spanning the gap. The CDR3 loop reads CASSPGRDPNTGELFF. The CDR3 DNA sequence: TGCGCCAGCAGCCCGGGTAGGGACCCGAACACCGGGGAGCTGTTTTTT.

The chain recombines TRBV6-2 or TRBV6-3 with TRBJ2-5, with a possible D match to TRBD1 (6 bases). The CDR3 is 15 residues long. The ends were cut back, 4 bases at V and 4 bases at J, with 16 bases in the middle. Germline assignment: CDR1 MNHEY and CDR2 SVGEGT. CDR3: CASSFLQGLGETQYF. CDR3 DNA: TGTGCCAGCAGTTTCCTACAGGGTTTGGGAGAGACCCAGTACTTC.

The table lists this clonotype with many counts. The chain is built from TRBV7-2 and TRBJ1-1; 7 nucleotides align to TRBD1. The length of the CDR3 is 12 residues. Per the germline V gene, CDR1 is SGHTA and CDR2 is FQGNSA. V lost 5 bases and J lost 9; bases outside the gene matches: 6. CDR3 DNA sequence: TGTGCCAGCAGCACGGGACAGCGAAAAGCTTTCTTT. Amino acid sequence: CASSTGQRKAFF.

This clonotype was found many times. V and J are TRBV27 and TRBJ2-3; 9 nucleotides agree with TRBD2. Germline assignment: CDR1 MNHEY and CDR2 SMNVEV (reference sequence). The CDR3 is made up of 17 amino acids. The V gene end was trimmed by 4 bases and the J gene end by 3 bases; junction bases not matched to a gene: 11. Here the CDR3 DNA reads TGTGCCAGCAGTTCCCGGGGGTGGACTAGCGTGACAGATACGCAGTATTTT. It codes for CASSSRGWTSVTDTQYF.

This clonotype was seen ten or more times. This chain connects TRBV6-2 or TRBV6-3 to TRBJ1-1, with D hard to call. The CDR3 totals 11 residues. Germline values: CDR1 MNHEY, CDR2 SVGEGT. Trimming took 6 bases from V and 10 from J, leaving 12 bases between them. The DNA for the CDR3 is TGTGCCAGCAGCTCGGACTTGACAGCTTTCTTT. It codes for CASSSDLTAFF.

The CDR3 sequence: CASSPSVRNTIYF. The CDR3 coding sequence is TGTGCCAGCAGCCCCTCTGTCAGGAACACCATATATTTT. This chain uses TRBV3-1 with TRBJ1-3; unclear D gene. V was shortened by 4 bases and J by 7 bases, with 11 bases between the two germline ends. Germline V gives CDR1 LGHDT, CDR2 YNNKEL (reference sequence). There are 13 residues in the CDR3.

This clonotype has only a few counts. The J gene is TRBJ2-7, the V gene TRBV9; a possible D gene is TRBD2 (6 bases). The CDR3 has 14 residues. Trimming removed 3 bases at V and 0 bases at J, with 10 bases between. Germline-derived CDR1 and CDR2 are SGDLS and YYNGEE. The CDR3: CASSDDGSSYEQYF. CDR3 in DNA: TGTGCCAGCAGCGACGACGGGAGCTCCTACGAGCAGTACTTC.

The rearrangement uses TRBV6-2 or TRBV6-3 and TRBJ2-3; unclear D gene. The CDR3 totals 11 residues. Looked up from germline, CDR1 is MNHEY and CDR2 is SVGEGT. V lost 10 bases to trimming and J lost 4 bases, with 9 bases between them. This chain's CDR3 is CANSEADTQYF. CDR3 DNA sequence: TGTGCCAACTCCGAGGCAGATACGCAGTATTTT.

This chain links TRBV6-1 with TRBJ2-5; 11 bases align to TRBD2. The CDR3 is made up of 16 amino acids. Losses at the gene ends were 7 bases for V and 2 bases for J; bases not matched to a gene: 9. CDR1 is MNHNS and CDR2 is SASEGT in the germline V gene. The CDR3: CASTPERLAGQETQYF. Written as DNA, the CDR3 is TGTGCCAGCACCCCAGAACGACTAGCGGGACAAGAGACCCAGTACTTC.

The chain employs TRBV19 and TRBJ1-3, with a tentative D call TRBD1 (6 bases). CDR1 and CDR2 (germline): LNHDA, SQIVND (reference sequence). Trimming removed 5 bases at V and 0 bases at J, with 17 bases between. This CDR3 is built from 17 residues. The CDR3 reads CASSPARDNLSGNTIYF. The CDR3 nucleotides are TGTGCCAGTAGTCCCGCCCGGGACAACCTCTCTGGAAACACCATATATTTT.

This clonotype has ten or more counts. The chain is built from TRBV9 and TRBJ2-1; either TRBD1 or TRBD2 may fit D (6 bases each). This CDR3 is 16 amino acids long. CDR1 is SGDLS and CDR2 is YYNGEE in the germline V gene. Trimming left V 6 bases short and J 2 bases short, with 18 bases between. CDR3 DNA sequence: TGTGCCAGCACCTTTAGGGGGAGCGGGCCCTACAATGAGCAGTTCTTC. This sequence encodes CASTFRGSGPYNEQFF.

This clonotype has at least ten counts. The chain combines TRBV5-5 with TRBJ2-1; 12 bases line up with TRBD1. The CDR3 loop spans 15 amino acids. V lost 4 bases, J lost 7 bases, and 6 bases stayed unmatched. Per germline, CDR1 SGHKS and CDR2 YYEKEE (reference sequence). This CDR3 reads CASSPGTGGKNEQFF. CDR3 nucleotides: TGTGCCAGCAGCCCGGGGACAGGGGGCAAGAATGAGCAGTTCTTC. Looking up the rest from reference TRBV5-5 and TRBJ2-1 gives the full variable domain: DAGVTQSPTHLIKTRGQQVTLRCSPISGHKSVSWYQQVLGQGPQFIFQYYEKEERGRGNFPDRFSARQFPNYSSELNVNALLLGDSALYLCASSPGTGGKNEQFFGPGTRLTVL.

This clonotype was seen at least ten times. The chain recombines TRBV28 with TRBJ2-7, with TRBD2 matching 7 bases. The CDR3 runs to 15 residues. V shed 5 bases, J shed 7 bases, and the junction held 14 bases outside the gene matches. From germline, CDR1 is MDHEN and CDR2 SYDVKM. The chain's CDR3 is CASSPSTSVVGEQYF. CDR3 DNA: TGTGCCAGCAGTCCGTCCACTAGCGTCGTGGGAGAGCAGTACTTC.

The chain is built from TRBV5-5 and TRBJ2-7; TRBD1 might be the D (6 bases). Trimming took off 3 bases at V and 6 bases at J, with 10 bases between the two ends. The CDR3 extends over 12 amino acids. In germline, CDR1 is SGHKS, CDR2 YYEKEE (reference sequence). CDR3 DNA: TGTGCCAGCAGCTCAGGGGATCGCGAGCAGTACTTC. Its translation is CASSSGDREQYF.

In its sample, this clonotype was seen many times. The chain links TRBV12-3 or TRBV12-4 to TRBJ1-4; no clear D. Deletions cut 4 bases from V and 3 bases from J, with 12 bases between. The CDR3 is 15 residues long. The CDR3 here is CASSSGGLPNEKLFF. CDR3 nucleotides: TGTGCCAGCAGTTCAGGAGGGTTGCCTAATGAAAAACTGTTTTTT.

This clonotype appeared many times. This rearrangement joins TRBV7-9 to TRBJ2-7; 9 positions agree with TRBD2. Germline CDR1 is SEHNR and CDR2 is FQNEAQ (reference sequence). V shed 0 bases and J 5 bases; nucleotides not matched to a gene: 8. This CDR3 spans 16 amino acids. The CDR3 here is CASSLALGLAIHEQYF. DNA of the CDR3: TGTGCCAGCAGCTTAGCGTTGGGACTAGCAATCCACGAGCAGTACTTC.

This clonotype was observed at least ten times. V is TRBV20-1 and J is TRBJ2-1; 10 nucleotides agree with TRBD1. Per the germline V gene, CDR1 is DFQATT and CDR2 is SNEGSKA (reference sequence). V shed 3 bases, J shed 4 bases, and the junction held 3 bases outside the gene matches. The CDR3 is 14 amino acids. This CDR3 reads CSARRQGAYNEQFF. Written as DNA, the CDR3 is TGCAGTGCTAGGAGACAGGGGGCTTACAATGAGCAGTTCTTC.

In this sample, this clonotype turned up many times. J is TRBJ2-7 and V is TRBV6-6; TRBD2 is a possible D gene (6 bases). Germline values: CDR1 MNHNY, CDR2 SVGAGI (reference sequence). The germline V and J ends were trimmed by 2 bases and 5 bases, with 13 bases remaining between them. The CDR3 totals 14 residues. The DNA for the CDR3 is TGTGCCAGCAGTTACCCCGGGAGTCAAAACGAGCAGTACTTC. Translation: CASSYPGSQNEQYF.

This clonotype was observed at least ten times. The gene calls are TRBV7-6 and TRBJ2-7; TRBD2 matches 10 bases. The CDR3 extends over 18 amino acids. The V gene's germline CDR1 is SGHVS and CDR2 FNYEAQ. After removal of 1 base from V and 3 bases from J, the junction contained 12 bases not matched to a gene. The CDR3 DNA is TGTGCCAGCAGCTTAGTTATGAGCGGGAGGGCATCCTACTACGAGCAGTACTTC. This translates into CASSLVMSGRASYYEQYF.